The 32 T cell receptor beta chains in this list originate from one sample, sequenced in a study of blood T cell repertoires in COVID-19 (dated by TCRdb to about 2020). The method behind the library was the immunoSEQ multiplex PCR assay. TCRdb carries this immuneACCESS record with in-frame sequences only. Its versions omit some clonotypes, under half of them owing to an unresolved V gene in the studies checked, with the rest unexplained. For this sample the table gives roughly 81,000 clones, of which roughly 86% were detected only once. 4% to 5.5% of the sample belongs to the ten largest clones. The specimen was peripheral blood. These receptors all stem from a man aged 35 to 55 with acute or convalescent COVID-19.

V gene TRBV5-1 combines with J gene TRBJ2-7; 9 bases are shared with TRBD1. Germline trimming cut 2 bases from V and 6 bases from J; bases unmatched to any gene: 9. This CDR3 is built from 15 residues. Germline V gene sequence: CDR1 SGHRS, CDR2 YFSETQ. CDR3 sequence reads: CASSFEGQGNGEQYF. Written as DNA, the CDR3 is TGCGCCAGCAGCTTCGAAGGACAGGGGAATGGCGAGCAGTACTTC.

This chain connects TRBV6-1 to TRBJ2-1; tentative D call: TRBD2 (6 bases). The CDR3 loop spans 20 amino acids. Deletions cut 2 bases from V and 0 bases from J, with 23 bases between. CDR1 MNHNS and CDR2 SASEGT come from the germline V gene. CDR3 in amino acids: CASSERWGAGAGSSYNEQFF. The DNA of the CDR3 is TGTGCCAGCAGTGAAAGGTGGGGAGCGGGCGCTGGTAGCTCCTACAATGAGCAGTTCTTC.

V usage is TRBV15 and J usage is TRBJ2-1; D gene ambiguous. With 0 bases removed from V and 0 bases from J, the gap between germline ends came to 6 bases. This CDR3 is built from 15 residues. CDR1 and CDR2 from the germline V gene are LNHNV and YYDKDF (reference sequence). The DNA of the CDR3 is TGTGCCACCAGCAGAGACAGGATCTCCTACAATGAGCAGTTCTTC. Its translation: CATSRDRISYNEQFF.

V and J are TRBV19 and TRBJ2-3; weak D call: TRBD2 (6 bases). The CDR3 contains 13 residues. V was shortened by 4 bases and J by 2 bases, with 7 bases between the two germline ends. Germline assignment: CDR1 LNHDA and CDR2 SQIVND (reference sequence). CDR3 sequence reads: CASSSGNTDTQYF. DNA for the CDR3: TGTGCCAGTAGTAGCGGGAACACAGATACGCAGTATTTT.

The V gene is TRBV27, the J gene TRBJ2-7; 9 bases fit TRBD2. The ends lost 5 bases at V and 6 bases at J; junction bases unmatched: 8. CDR1 MNHEY and CDR2 SMNVEV come from the germline V gene (reference sequence). This CDR3 comprises 14 residues. The CDR3 DNA sequence: TGTGCCAGCAGTCGGGATAGCGGGAGCGGCGAGCAGTACTTC. Translation gives CASSRDSGSGEQYF.

About this clone itself: The same CDR3 is also encoded by other DNA sequences in this sample. The rearrangement joins TRBV19 to TRBJ1-2, with 7 bases aligning to TRBD1. CDR3 length equals 13 residues. Germline CDR1 is LNHDA and CDR2 is SQIVND (reference sequence). V was pared by 4 bases and J by 2 bases, with 1 base of the junction left unmatched. Here the CDR3 reads CASSTQGNYGYTF. The CDR3, as DNA: TGTGCCAGTAGTACACAGGGGAACTATGGCTACACCTTC.

This clone was found a few times. The J gene is TRBJ1-5, the V gene TRBV4-2; the D is unclear. The germline V gene encodes CDR1 LGHNA and CDR2 YNFKEQ. The CDR3 has 15 amino acids. V dropped 4 bases and J dropped 3 bases, with 13 bases sitting between them. CDR3 region: CASSPITGLNQPQHF. The CDR3 nucleotides are TGTGCCAGCAGCCCCATTACGGGTCTCAATCAGCCCCAGCATTTT.

This chain joins TRBV13 and TRBJ1-6; 7 bases match TRBD1. Germline assignment: CDR1 PRHDT and CDR2 FYEKMQ (reference sequence). The ends lost 2 bases at V and 5 bases at J; junction bases unmatched: 12. This CDR3 is built from 18 residues. Here the CDR3 DNA reads TGTGCCAGCAGCTTAACACCCTTTGACAGGGCAAATAATTCACCCCTCCACTTT. Residues: CASSLTPFDRANNSPLHF.

The rearrangement joins TRBV25-1 to TRBJ1-4; a possible D gene is TRBD1 (5 bases). V gave up 3 bases and J gave up 0 bases, with 8 bases separating them. CDR1 and CDR2 (germline): MGHDK, SYGVNS. This CDR3 comprises 15 residues. The CDR3 DNA reads as TGTGCCAGCAGTGAGGGGCTGTCAACTAATGAAAAACTGTTTTTT. This codes for CASSEGLSTNEKLFF.

V and J are TRBV2 and TRBJ2-7; maybe TRBD2 (6 bases). The germline gives CDR1 SNHLY, CDR2 FYNNEI. V lost 10 bases and J 2 bases, leaving 18 bases between the germline ends. The length of the CDR3 is 14 residues. CDR3 DNA: TGTGCCATCCGAAATCGGGACTTGGCCTACGAGCAGTACTTC. This translates into CAIRNRDLAYEQYF.

The chain joins TRBV27 to TRBJ2-6, with 7 bases aligning to TRBD1. Per the germline V gene, CDR1 is MNHEY and CDR2 is SMNVEV (reference sequence). The CDR3 extends over 19 amino acids. Losses at the gene ends were 5 bases for V and 0 bases for J; bases not matched to a gene: 13. The CDR3 sequence: CASSPRQGFSPSGANVLTF. CDR3 sequence (DNA): TGTGCCAGCAGTCCTCGACAGGGATTTTCCCCCTCTGGGGCCAACGTCCTGACTTTC.

The chain is built from TRBV27 and TRBJ2-7; 12 bases are a match to TRBD1. CDR3 length: 20 amino acids. J lost 3 bases, V lost 0 bases, and 15 bases had no gene match. Per germline, CDR1 MNHEY and CDR2 SMNVEV (reference sequence). As DNA, the CDR3 is TGTGCCAGCAGTTTATCGGGGTTTGGGACAGGGGGCTTCCATCGCTACGAGCAGTACTTC. Translation: CASSLSGFGTGGFHRYEQYF.

The J gene is TRBJ2-3, the V gene TRBV29-1, with TRBD2 matching over 11 bases. With V trimmed by 7 bases and J by 4 bases, 7 bases remained unmatched. This CDR3 contains 14 residues. Germline lookup yields CDR1 SQVTM and CDR2 ANQGSEA. As DNA, the CDR3 is TGCAGCGGCATGACTAGCGGGAACCCAGATACGCAGTATTTT. Protein sequence: CSGMTSGNPDTQYF.

This clone has only a few counts. The rearrangement uses TRBV6-5 and TRBJ1-4; 8 bases are shared with TRBD1. With 4 bases clipped from V and 6 bases from J, the junction kept 4 bases outside the gene matches. The CDR3 runs 14 residues. Germline CDR1 MNHEY, CDR2 SVGAGI. The chain's CDR3 is CASSSGQAYEKLFF. The CDR3, as DNA: TGTGCCAGCAGTTCGGGACAGGCTTATGAAAAACTGTTTTTT.

V gene TRBV5-4 combines with J gene TRBJ2-4, with a tentative D call TRBD1 (5 bases). Trimming took off 2 bases at V and 5 bases at J, with 11 bases between the two ends. This CDR3 is built from 14 residues. Germline V gives CDR1 SGHNT, CDR2 YYREEE (reference sequence). The CDR3 DNA sequence: TGTGCCAGCAGCTTAGGGGTCAGGCAAAACATTCAGTACTTC. Translation: CASSLGVRQNIQYF.

DNA of the CDR3: TGCGCCAGCAGCGCCCGGGACAACTACTATGGCTACACCTTC. Protein product: CASSARDNYYGYTF. This chain links TRBV5-1 with TRBJ1-2; TRBD1 is a possible D gene (6 bases). Trimming pared 4 bases from V and 3 bases from J, leaving 13 bases between. The CDR3 totals 14 residues. Germline V lookup: CDR1 SGHRS, CDR2 YFSETQ.

The chain links TRBV4-2 to TRBJ1-4; 9 bases line up with TRBD1. The CDR3 length is 16 residues. V lost 0 bases to trimming and J lost 6 bases; unmatched junction nucleotides: 5. The germline V gene encodes CDR1 LGHNA and CDR2 YNFKEQ. The CDR3 DNA reads TGTGCCAGCAGCCAAGATCGGGGACAGGGTTATGAAAAACTGTTTTTT. Encoded protein: CASSQDRGQGYEKLFF.

This chain joins TRBV4-2 and TRBJ2-2, with TRBD1 matching over 8 bases. The V and J ends lost 0 bases and 2 bases, in that order; junction bases with no gene match: 2. This CDR3 has 16 amino acids. Germline-derived CDR1 and CDR2 are LGHNA and YNFKEQ. The CDR3 nucleotides are TGTGCCAGCAGCCAAGACCCAGGGGGCAACACCGGGGAGCTGTTTTTT. It encodes CASSQDPGGNTGELFF.

The chain recombines TRBV11-2 with TRBJ2-7; D may be TRBD2 (6 bases). The CDR3 covers 13 residues. CDR1 SGHAT and CDR2 FQNNGV come from the germline V gene. Trimming cost V 7 bases and J 4 bases, with 14 bases left between them. CDR3 in DNA: TGTGCCAGCACCCTGGAGGGACCGTACGAGCAGTACTTC. It encodes CASTLEGPYEQYF.

This sequence joins TRBV7-9 and TRBJ2-5; D unresolved. Germline CDR1 SEHNR, CDR2 FQNEAQ (reference sequence). The CDR3 is 18 residues long. The V gene lost 3 bases and the J gene lost 4 bases, with 24 bases spanning the gap. The CDR3: CASSFPVGSSLSRETQYF. CDR3 in DNA: TGTGCCAGCAGCTTCCCGGTCGGGTCTAGTCTAAGCCGAGAGACCCAGTACTTC.

This clone was observed once. The chain carries TRBV2 and TRBJ1-6, with 11 positions matching TRBD1. The V and J ends lost 7 bases and 5 bases, in that order; junction bases with no gene match: 4. CDR1 is SNHLY and CDR2 is FYNNEI in the germline V gene. The CDR3 totals 15 residues. CDR3 nucleotide sequence: TGTGCCAGCACTGGGACAGGGGGAGATAATTCACCCCTCCACTTT. Its translation: CASTGTGGDNSPLHF.

A remark on this clone: Other DNA sequences in the same sample also yield this CDR3. This sequence joins TRBV6-5 and TRBJ2-1; D gene unclear. In germline, CDR1 is MNHEY, CDR2 SVGAGI. Between the trimmed V and J ends, which lost 6 bases and 7 bases, there was a span of 7 bases. The CDR3 consists of 11 residues. For the CDR3, the DNA is TGTGCCAGCAGCACCGGGAATGAGCAGTTCTTC. Its protein is CASSTGNEQFF.

This clone was recorded once. The rearrangement joins TRBV19 to TRBJ1-2; D may be TRBD1 (5 bases). Trimming removed 8 bases from V and 3 bases from J, with 16 bases in between. The CDR3 contains 14 residues. Germline values: CDR1 LNHDA, CDR2 SQIVND (reference sequence). The CDR3 coding sequence is TGTGCCAGTGCAAGCCCACAGGAGTACTATGGCTACACCTTC. Its translation is CASASPQEYYGYTF.

This clone was seen only a few times. This chain links TRBV9 with TRBJ1-6; D remains unclear. V gave up 0 bases and J gave up 7 bases, with 5 bases separating them. The CDR3 totals 13 residues. Germline V CDR1 and CDR2: SGDLS, YYNGEE. DNA for the CDR3: TGTGCCAGCAGCGTAGGCGGGAATTCACCCCTCCACTTT. Its translation: CASSVGGNSPLHF. The full variable domain, rest sourced from reference TRBV9 and TRBJ1-6, is DSGVTQTPKHLITATGQRVTLRCSPRSGDLSVYWYQQSLDQGLQFLIQYYNGEERAKGNILERFSAQQFPDLHSELNLSSLELGDSALYFCASSVGGNSPLHFGNGTRLTVT.

The chain joins TRBV10-2 to TRBJ2-7, with 10 bases aligning to TRBD1. Germline V gene lookup returns CDR1 WSHSY and CDR2 SAAADI. Germline trimming cut 2 bases from V and 6 bases from J; bases unmatched to any gene: 7. CDR3 length equals 15 residues. Written as DNA, the CDR3 is TGCGCCAGCAGTGAGGGGAGACAGGGGGCCGGCGAGCAGTACTTC. This translates into CASSEGRQGAGEQYF.

This chain links TRBV5-6 with TRBJ2-1, with TRBD2 matching over 10 bases. Per germline, CDR1 SGHDT and CDR2 YYEEEE. J gave up 2 bases and V 0 bases, and 8 bases lay outside the gene matches. The CDR3 length is 18 residues. CDR3: CASSLAGASGSAYNEQFF. DNA of the CDR3: TGTGCCAGCAGCTTGGCCGGGGCTAGCGGGAGCGCCTACAATGAGCAGTTCTTC.

The CDR3 is CASSGQGVEQYF. The DNA of the CDR3 is TGTGCCAGTAGTGGACAGGGGGTCGAGCAGTACTTC. The gene calls are TRBV19 and TRBJ2-7; 10 nucleotides align to TRBD1. The trim removed 5 bases at V and 6 bases at J, leaving 1 base unmatched. Germline CDR1 is LNHDA and CDR2 is SQIVND (reference sequence). This CDR3 contains 12 residues. Based on the CDR3 plus reference TRBV19 and TRBJ2-7, the full variable domain is DGGITQSPKYLFRKEGQNVTLSCEQNLNHDAMYWYRQDPGQGLRLIYYSQIVNDFQKGDIAEGYSVSREKKESFPLTVTSAQKNPTAFYLCASSGQGVEQYFGPGTRLTVT.

The rearrangement links TRBV7-2 to TRBJ1-3, with D possibly being TRBD1 (6 bases). The CDR3 totals 14 residues. Germline values: CDR1 SGHTA, CDR2 FQGNSA. V lost 5 bases to trimming and J lost 3 bases, with 11 bases between them. The CDR3 here is CASSPGTLGNTIYF. CDR3 coding DNA: TGTGCCAGCAGCCCTGGGACACTTGGAAACACCATATATTTT.

This chain joins TRBV5-4 and TRBJ2-1; D possibly corresponds to TRBD1 (6 bases). V was shortened by 5 bases and J by 1 base, with 13 bases between the two germline ends. Looked up from germline, CDR1 is SGHNT and CDR2 is YYREEE (reference sequence). The CDR3 is made up of 15 amino acids. The CDR3 sequence is CASSPVGHSYNEQFF. CDR3 nucleotides: TGTGCCAGCAGTCCTGTGGGACATTCCTACAATGAGCAGTTCTTC.

This clone has only one observation. The V call is TRBV3-1 (or the pseudogene TRBV3-2), the J call TRBJ1-1, with 8 bases fitting TRBD1. V lost 3 bases and J lost 7; bases outside the gene matches: 4. The germline gives CDR1 LGHDT, CDR2 YNNKEL (reference sequence). The CDR3 covers 13 residues. CDR3 in DNA: TGTGCCAGCAGCCAGACAGGGGCAGTTGAAGCTTTCTTT. It encodes CASSQTGAVEAFF.

This sequence joins TRBV10-2 and TRBJ2-5; TRBD2 agrees at 7 bases. From germline, CDR1 is WSHSY and CDR2 SAAADI. After removal of 2 bases from V and 2 bases from J, the junction contained 5 bases not matched to a gene. This CDR3 contains 15 residues. The CDR3 DNA reads TGCGCCAGCAGTGAGGGCGGGAGCCCTCAAGAGACCCAGTACTTC. It is translated as CASSEGGSPQETQYF.

The V call is TRBV15, the J call TRBJ1-1; D is ambiguous. Germline V CDR1 and CDR2: LNHNV, YYDKDF (reference sequence). The CDR3 runs to 16 residues. V was pared by 1 base and J by 1 base, with 13 bases between. The CDR3 reads CATSRGRGMWNTEAFF. The CDR3, as DNA: TGTGCCACCAGCAGAGGTAGAGGGATGTGGAACACTGAAGCTTTCTTT.